This T cell receptor beta chain emerged from a study of blood T cell repertoires in COVID-19. Study overall: There were acute and convalescent COVID-19 samples, and they came from the United States, Italy and Spain.

The CDR3 has 14 amino acids. Per germline, CDR1 SGHRS and CDR2 YFSETQ. V was cut by 1 base and J by 7 bases, with 14 bases left in between. Repertoires were generated with immunoSEQ multiplex PCR, while TCRdb's copy carries only in-frame clones and drops some. The data show under 300,000 clones, roughly 88% seen once. The chain recombines TRBV5-1 with TRBJ1-1; possible D gene TRBD1, 5 bases. The sequence was collected from a man at least 80 years old with acute or convalescent COVID-19. The source material was peripheral blood. Here the CDR3 DNA reads TGCGCCAGCAGCTTGAACGGGGGAAAAGGTGAAGCTTTCTTT. Protein sequence: CASSLNGGKGEAFF.